This T cell receptor (beta chain) is drawn from a study of identifying expanded T cells in peripheral blood. Study-level points and caveats: Variance in clone template counts between two-week samples significantly increased with total template count across all healthy donors. Differentially abundant clones: about 1.1 between replicates, 16.4 at roughly 2 weeks, over 18 at four.

Healthy donors had no documented immune events, such as infections, while sampled. Only in-frame clones appear in the TCRdb table, and some are missing; sequencing was by immunoSEQ multiplex PCR. The data contain 90,000 to 120,000 clones, about 89% of them singletons. As concerns this clone: Its antigen remains unknown.

CDR1 and CDR2 (germline): SEHNR, FQNEAQ (reference sequence). The length of the CDR3 is 14 residues. With V trimmed by 3 bases and J by 4 bases, 5 bases remained unmatched. Sequencing was performed on blood. This sequence was found in a person between 18 and 75 years old in good health. The V call is TRBV7-9, the J call TRBJ1-2, with TRBD1 matching 7 bases. In nucleotides, the CDR3 is TGTGCCAGCAGCTTGAACAGGGGTGGCTATGGCTACACCTTC. It specifies CASSLNRGGYGYTF.